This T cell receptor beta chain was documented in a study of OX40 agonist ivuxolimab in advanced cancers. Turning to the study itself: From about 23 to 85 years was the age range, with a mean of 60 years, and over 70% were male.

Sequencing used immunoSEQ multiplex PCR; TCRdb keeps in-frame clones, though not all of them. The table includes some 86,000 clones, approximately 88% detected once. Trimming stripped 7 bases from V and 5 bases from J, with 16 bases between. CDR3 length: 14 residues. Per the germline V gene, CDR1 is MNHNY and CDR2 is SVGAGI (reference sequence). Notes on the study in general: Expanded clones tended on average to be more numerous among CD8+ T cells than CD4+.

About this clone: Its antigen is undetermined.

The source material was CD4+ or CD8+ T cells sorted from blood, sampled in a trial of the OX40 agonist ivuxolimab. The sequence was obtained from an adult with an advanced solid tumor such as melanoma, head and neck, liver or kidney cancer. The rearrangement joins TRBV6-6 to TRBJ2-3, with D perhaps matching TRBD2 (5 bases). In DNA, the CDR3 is TGTGCCAGCAACCAGAATCGGGGAGTAGATACGCAGTATTTT. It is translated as CASNQNRGVDTQYF.